This entry is about one TCR beta chain. Its target is unknown. This entry is derived from a study of T-cell memory formation after mild COVID-19. Whole-study results and caveats: Later expanders leaned CD4+, whereas clones that contracted between day 15 and 85 were balanced CD4/CD8.

TCRdb reprocessed the 5' RACE reads with MiXCR, giving one entry per CDR3 protein. The sample carries 200,000 to 250,000 distinct CDR3 sequences, 27% recorded once. Trimming shortened V by 0 bases and J by 1 base, and 9 bases separated the two germline ends. Germline loops: CDR1 MGHRA, CDR2 YSYEKL. This CDR3 comprises 15 residues. Input material: PBMCs or a T cell subset sorted from them (not recorded which). This chain links TRBV4-1 with TRBJ2-5; no firm D call. The TCR was taken from an adult woman who had mild COVID-19 (a few samples of this study predate the infection). Cell type and time point are not known. CDR3 nucleotide sequence: TGCGCCAGCAGCCAAGATCGGGTGGCCCAAGAGACCCAGTACTTC. Its translation is CASSQDRVAQETQYF.